This T cell receptor (beta chain) is from a study of blood T cell repertoires in COVID-19. Study overall: The United States, Italy and Spain were the sources of the acute and convalescent COVID-19 samples.

Germline CDR1 ENHRY, CDR2 SYGVKD. V was shortened by 1 base and J by 0 bases, with 10 bases between the two germline ends. CDR3 size: 16 residues. Sequencing used immunoSEQ multiplex PCR; TCRdb keeps in-frame clones, though not all of them. The data show 120,000 to 150,000 clones, with over 75% seen just once and roughly 12% held by the top ten. This TCR was recovered from a man aged 18 to 30 with COVID-19, enrolled during active disease. Sequencing used peripheral blood. The chain couples TRBV10-3 to TRBJ1-3, with D hard to call. CDR3: CAISEFPFLSGNTIYF. In DNA, the CDR3 is TGTGCCATCAGTGAGTTCCCCTTTCTCTCTGGAAACACCATATATTTT.